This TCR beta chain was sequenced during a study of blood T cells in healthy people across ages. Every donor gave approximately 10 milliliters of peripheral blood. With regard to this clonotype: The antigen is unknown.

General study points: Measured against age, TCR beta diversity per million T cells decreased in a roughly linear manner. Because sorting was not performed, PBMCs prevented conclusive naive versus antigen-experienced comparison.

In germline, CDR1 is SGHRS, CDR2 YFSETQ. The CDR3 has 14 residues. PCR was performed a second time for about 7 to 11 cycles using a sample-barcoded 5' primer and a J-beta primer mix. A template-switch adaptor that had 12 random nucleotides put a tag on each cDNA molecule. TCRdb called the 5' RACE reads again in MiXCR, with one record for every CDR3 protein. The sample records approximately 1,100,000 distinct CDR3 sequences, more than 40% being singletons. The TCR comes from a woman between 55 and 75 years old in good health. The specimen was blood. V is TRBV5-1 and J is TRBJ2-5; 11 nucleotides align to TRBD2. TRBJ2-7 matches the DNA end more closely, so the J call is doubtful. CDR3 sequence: CASSLILAGDEQYF. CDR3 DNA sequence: TGCGCCAGCAGCTTGATACTAGCGGGAGACGAGCAGTACTTC.